This entry features one T cell receptor beta chain sequence. Roughly three months, about 14 weeks, into antiretroviral therapy, follow-up blood was collected. The repertoire came from unfractionated whole blood and reflected all unsorted peripheral T cells. Around 450 ng RNA was reverse transcribed with alpha and beta constant-region primers. Separate chain-specific third strand synthesis with multiplexing indices produced the alpha and beta libraries. TCRdb analysed the 5' RACE reads with MiXCR anew, one entry per CDR3 protein. The table records roughly 14,000 distinct CDR3 sequences, approximately 12% of them present only once. The data were obtained in a study of HIV-infected patients and healthy controls. Germline assignment: CDR1 MGHDK and CDR2 SYGVNS. V lost 2 bases and J 0 bases, leaving 8 bases between the germline ends. The length of the CDR3 is 14 residues.

The source is an adult with HIV infection. The donor label of this sample is uncertain. This sequence joins TRBV25-1 and TRBJ2-7; D may be TRBD2 (6 bases). Sequenced here: blood, sampled during antiretroviral therapy. CDR3 DNA sequence: TGTGCCAGCAGTGAAGCGGGGAGCTCCTACGAGCAGTACTTC. Its protein product is CASSEAGSSYEQYF.